Following are 7 T cell receptor beta chains from one sample sequenced in a study of blood T cell repertoires in COVID-19. TCRdb's table, derived via immunoSEQ multiplex PCR, lists solely in-frame clones and lacks some. This repertoire shows under 350,000 clones, roughly 91% found once; its top ten account for about 2%. The sequenced sample was PBMCs or T cells enriched from blood (not recorded which). All receptors come from a woman aged 60 to 75 who had recovered from COVID-19.

This clone showed up just once. The chain couples TRBV9 to TRBJ2-1; 9 nucleotides line up with TRBD2. The germline V gene has CDR1 SGDLS and CDR2 YYNGEE. With 3 bases clipped from V and 0 bases from J, the junction kept 7 bases outside the gene matches. This CDR3 comprises 17 residues. The CDR3 DNA sequence: TGTGCCAGCAGCGCCCTCGATAGCGGGAGCTCCTACAATGAGCAGTTCTTC. Translation: CASSALDSGSSYNEQFF.

The V and J genes are TRBV6-6 and TRBJ2-7, with 10 bases fitting TRBD1. The CDR3 loop spans 16 amino acids. After removal of 8 bases from V and 7 bases from J, the junction contained 17 bases not matched to a gene. Per the germline V gene, CDR1 is MNHNY and CDR2 is SVGAGI (reference sequence). The chain's CDR3 is CASREGMTGGTREQYF. The CDR3 DNA reads as TGTGCCAGCCGGGAGGGGATGACAGGGGGCACGAGGGAGCAGTACTTC.

In this sample, this clone turned up a few times. V and J are TRBV30 and TRBJ2-2, with no clear D. This CDR3 spans 13 amino acids. Trimming took 3 bases from V and 1 from J, leaving 6 bases between them. CDR1 and CDR2 from the germline V gene are GTSNPN and SVGIG (reference sequence). DNA of the CDR3: TGTGCCTGGAGGCCGGGGAACACCGGGGAGCTGTTTTTT. Its translation is CAWRPGNTGELFF.

V gene TRBV5-6 combines with J gene TRBJ1-1; D uncertain. Germline CDR1 reads SGHDT; CDR2 reads YYEEEE. Trimming cost V 4 bases and J 6 bases, with 22 bases left between them. There are 16 residues in the CDR3. The CDR3 region has the DNA TGTGCCAGCAGCCCTCCCTCGACGGGAGGGTTGGCTGAAGCTTTCTTT. This sequence encodes CASSPPSTGGLAEAFF.

The chain recombines TRBV9 with TRBJ2-7, with 9 bases identical to TRBD2. The CDR3 is 16 amino acids. Germline CDR1 and CDR2: SGDLS and YYNGEE. V shed 0 bases, J shed 1 base, and the junction held 5 bases outside the gene matches. The CDR3 is CASSVAASGTSYEQYF. The CDR3 nucleotides are TGTGCCAGCAGCGTAGCTGCTAGCGGGACTTCCTACGAGCAGTACTTC.

The rearrangement links TRBV6-5 to TRBJ2-5, with D possibly TRBD1 on 8 matching bases. V was trimmed by 2 bases and J by 4 bases, leaving 14 bases between them. The CDR3 runs 15 residues. From germline, CDR1 is MNHEY and CDR2 SVGAGI. CDR3 DNA: TGTGCCAGCAGTTACCCACAGGGGGGGAGAGAGACCCAGTACTTC. Its translation: CASSYPQGGRETQYF.

The sample holds a few counts of this clone. This chain uses TRBV18 with TRBJ1-1; tentative D call: TRBD1 (5 bases). Germline-derived CDR1 and CDR2 are KGHSH and LQKENI. The CDR3 sequence is 15 residues long. V was shortened by 4 bases and J by 2 bases, with 14 bases between the two germline ends. CDR3 sequence: CASSLAGTYNTEAFF. Written as DNA, the CDR3 is TGTGCCAGCTCACTCGCCGGGACTTATAACACTGAAGCTTTCTTT.